One sample yielded the 12 T cell receptor beta chains listed below, sequenced in a study of T cell responses to AZD1222 COVID-19 vaccine. Assay used: immunoSEQ multiplex PCR; TCRdb lists only in-frame clones, some missing. Altogether about 100,000 clones are present, over 75% being singletons, with the ten largest covering 4% to 4.5%. The specimen was peripheral blood, collected on day 0 of MenACWY control vaccination. Receptors originate from an adult in good health.

The chain employs TRBV19 and TRBJ2-7, with 9 positions matching TRBD2. The junction had 8 bases not matched to a gene; V was cut back by 5 bases and J by 3 bases. CDR1 and CDR2 from the germline V gene are LNHDA and SQIVND (reference sequence). The CDR3 is 15 amino acids. CDR3 nucleotide sequence: TGTGCCAGTAGTCCCGCCCTAGCGGGACTCTACGAGCAGTACTTC. It translates to CASSPALAGLYEQYF.

J is TRBJ1-1 and V is TRBV19, with D hard to call. V shed 6 bases and J shed 1 base, with 9 bases lying between them. The CDR3 is made up of 13 amino acids. CDR1 is LNHDA and CDR2 is SQIVND in the germline V gene (reference sequence). CDR3 in amino acids: CASSLVPNTEAFF. The CDR3 coding sequence is TGTGCCAGTAGCCTGGTTCCGAACACTGAAGCTTTCTTT.

CDR3 protein: CASSEARLAGAYEQYF. For the CDR3, the DNA is TGTGCCAGCAGTGAAGCACGACTAGCGGGAGCCTACGAGCAGTACTTC. This chain uses TRBV6-1 with TRBJ2-7; 12 bases agree with TRBD2. With V trimmed by 0 bases and J by 2 bases, 2 bases remained unmatched. CDR3 length equals 16 residues. The V gene's germline CDR1 is MNHNS and CDR2 SASEGT.

V usage is TRBV6-2 or TRBV6-3 and J usage is TRBJ1-1; possible D gene TRBD1, 5 bases. In germline, CDR1 is MNHEY, CDR2 SVGEGT. Trimming took off 5 bases at V and 5 bases at J, with 12 bases between the two ends. The CDR3 covers 13 residues. The CDR3 coding sequence is TGTGCCAGCAGTCATCATTGGGGGACTGAAGCTTTCTTT. Its translation: CASSHHWGTEAFF.

The chain uses TRBV7-9 and TRBJ1-4; maybe TRBD1 (5 bases). CDR3 length equals 15 residues. Between the trimmed V and J ends, which lost 0 bases and 8 bases, there was a span of 13 bases. From germline, CDR1 is SEHNR and CDR2 FQNEAQ (reference sequence). The CDR3: CASSLAGVQGEKLFF. The CDR3 DNA sequence: TGTGCCAGCAGCTTAGCCGGGGTGCAGGGCGAAAAACTGTTTTTT. The full variable domain, completed using reference TRBV7-9 and TRBJ1-4, is DTGVSQNPRHKITKRGQNVTFRCDPISEHNRLYWYRQTLGQGPEFLTYFQNEAQLEKSRLLSDRFSAERPKGSFSTLEIQRTEQGDSAMYLCASSLAGVQGEKLFFGSGTQLSVL.

This rearrangement joins TRBV19 to TRBJ1-2; 7 bases line up with TRBD1. CDR1 and CDR2 from the germline V gene are LNHDA and SQIVND (reference sequence). V trimming: 5 bases; J trimming: 7 bases; junction bases outside the gene matches: 4. The CDR3 has 12 residues. CDR3 amino acids: CASSLQGGGYTF. CDR3 nucleotides: TGTGCCAGTAGTCTTCAGGGGGGTGGCTACACCTTC.

This clone was seen just once. The chain is built from TRBV11-2 and TRBJ2-7, with D possibly matching TRBD1 (6 bases). V was pared by 1 base and J by 2 bases, with 12 bases between. CDR1 SGHAT and CDR2 FQNNGV come from the germline V gene. This CDR3 has 15 amino acids. The CDR3 reads CASSLAPGTTYEQYF. The CDR3 bases are TGTGCCAGCAGCTTAGCACCCGGGACAACCTACGAGCAGTACTTC. Using reference TRBV11-2 and TRBJ2-7 for the parts outside the CDR3, the full variable domain is EAGVAQSPRYKIIEKRQSVAFWCNPISGHATLYWYQQILGQGPKLLIQFQNNGVVDDSQLPKDRFSAERLKGVDSTLKIQPAKLEDSAVYLCASSLAPGTTYEQYFGPGTRLTVT.

This rearrangement joins TRBV18 to TRBJ1-4; tentatively, D is TRBD1 (5 bases). Germline V gene sequence: CDR1 KGHSH, CDR2 LQKENI. CDR3 length equals 14 residues. Trimming cost V 3 bases and J 5 bases, with 10 bases left between them. CDR3 sequence: CASSPWDVNEKLFF. The CDR3 DNA sequence: TGTGCCAGCTCACCGTGGGACGTGAATGAAAAACTGTTTTTT. The full variable domain, in which reference TRBV18 and TRBJ1-4 provide the parts outside the CDR3, is NAGVMQNPRHLVRRRGQEARLRCSPMKGHSHVYWYRQLPEEGLKFMVYLQKENIIDESGMPKERFSAEFPKEGPSILRIQQVVRGDSAAYFCASSPWDVNEKLFFGSGTQLSVL.

The V call is TRBV19, the J call TRBJ2-7; D unresolved. Germline CDR1 reads LNHDA; CDR2 reads SQIVND (reference sequence). The ends were cut back, 1 base at V and 3 bases at J, with 10 bases in the middle. The CDR3 consists of 14 residues. CDR3 loop: CASSIAPGSYEQYF. The CDR3 nucleotides are TGTGCCAGTAGTATAGCCCCGGGTAGCTACGAGCAGTACTTC. Full variable domain (outside the CDR3, taken from reference TRBV19 and TRBJ2-7): DGGITQSPKYLFRKEGQNVTLSCEQNLNHDAMYWYRQDPGQGLRLIYYSQIVNDFQKGDIAEGYSVSREKKESFPLTVTSAQKNPTAFYLCASSIAPGSYEQYFGPGTRLTVT.

The V call is TRBV6-5, the J call TRBJ1-5; weak D call: TRBD1 (5 bases). Trimming removed 3 bases at V and 6 bases at J, with 12 bases between. The CDR3 runs 14 residues. Looked up from germline, CDR1 is MNHEY and CDR2 is SVGAGI. CDR3 DNA sequence: TGTGCCAGCAGTTATTTGGCCGGGGGTCAGCCCCAGCATTTT. It is translated as CASSYLAGGQPQHF.

The rearrangement uses TRBV5-5 and TRBJ1-2; D might be TRBD1 (6 bases). Trimming took 3 bases from V and 7 from J, leaving 22 bases between them. The CDR3 extends over 16 amino acids. Germline V gene lookup returns CDR1 SGHKS and CDR2 YYEKEE (reference sequence). CDR3 nucleotide sequence: TGTGCCAGCAGCTCCGAGGGGGTCGCGGGGAGTGGTGGCTACACCTTC. Translated: CASSSEGVAGSGGYTF. Based on the CDR3 plus reference TRBV5-5 and TRBJ1-2, the full variable domain is DAGVTQSPTHLIKTRGQQVTLRCSPISGHKSVSWYQQVLGQGPQFIFQYYEKEERGRGNFPDRFSARQFPNYSSELNVNALLLGDSALYLCASSSEGVAGSGGYTFGSGTRLTVV.

A remark on this clone: This sample also contains other DNA sequences that code for the same CDR3. The V gene is TRBV7-9, the J gene TRBJ1-6, with a tentative D call TRBD1 (6 bases). Trimming stripped 3 bases from V and 5 bases from J, with 8 bases between. Germline V gives CDR1 SEHNR, CDR2 FQNEAQ (reference sequence). The CDR3 length is 14 residues. This chain's CDR3 is CASSLRTDNSPLHF. DNA for the CDR3: TGTGCCAGCAGCTTGCGGACAGATAATTCACCCCTCCACTTT.